The 4 T cell receptor beta chains below were found in one sample sequenced in a study of T cell changes during pregnancy in multiple sclerosis (dated by TCRdb to between 2018 and 2021). The library was obtained by the immunoSEQ multiplex PCR assay. In its TCRdb copy, this immuneACCESS table keeps in-frame sequences only and misses some clones. Where compared with another copy, unresolved V genes explain less than half of these, and the others have no known cause. A total of under 55,000 clones appear in this sample, roughly nine tenths of them only once. The ten largest clones represent about a tenth of the sample. Sequenced here: CD8+ T cells from peripheral blood mononuclear cells, sampled after pregnancy. These receptors originate from a female donor with multiple sclerosis, enrolled in a pregnancy study.

The chain couples TRBV7-9 to TRBJ1-2; D is possibly TRBD1 (6 bases). This CDR3 is built from 16 residues. Germline values: CDR1 SEHNR, CDR2 FQNEAQ (reference sequence). V lost 4 bases to trimming and J lost 4 bases, with 19 bases between them. CDR3 sequence reads: CASSSSLTGPSYGYTF. CDR3 DNA sequence: TGTGCCAGCAGCTCGAGCCTGACAGGACCCAGCTATGGCTACACCTTC.

The V gene is TRBV4-1, the J gene TRBJ2-1, with D unresolved. Germline V gene sequence: CDR1 MGHRA, CDR2 YSYEKL. Trimming pared 6 bases from V and 0 bases from J, leaving 9 bases between. This CDR3 region has 14 residues. CDR3 protein: CASRERSSYNEQFF. CDR3 sequence (DNA): TGCGCCAGCAGGGAGAGGAGCTCCTACAATGAGCAGTTCTTC.

The chain uses TRBV7-6 and TRBJ2-7; 7 bases agree with TRBD2. V lost 4 bases, J lost 7 bases, and 13 bases stayed unmatched. This CDR3 has 15 amino acids. Germline V lookup: CDR1 SGHVS, CDR2 FNYEAQ. For the CDR3, the DNA is TGTGCCAGCAGCTCCGGAGTTGGGGGGGAGGGTGAGCAGTACTTC. Its protein product is CASSSGVGGEGEQYF.

This chain uses TRBV21-1 with TRBJ1-2. TRBV21-1 is assigned pseudogene status. The CDR3 length is 11 residues. The CDR3, as DNA: TGTGCCACCCTGGGAGGTGCCGGCTACACCTTC. This encodes CATLGGAGYTF.